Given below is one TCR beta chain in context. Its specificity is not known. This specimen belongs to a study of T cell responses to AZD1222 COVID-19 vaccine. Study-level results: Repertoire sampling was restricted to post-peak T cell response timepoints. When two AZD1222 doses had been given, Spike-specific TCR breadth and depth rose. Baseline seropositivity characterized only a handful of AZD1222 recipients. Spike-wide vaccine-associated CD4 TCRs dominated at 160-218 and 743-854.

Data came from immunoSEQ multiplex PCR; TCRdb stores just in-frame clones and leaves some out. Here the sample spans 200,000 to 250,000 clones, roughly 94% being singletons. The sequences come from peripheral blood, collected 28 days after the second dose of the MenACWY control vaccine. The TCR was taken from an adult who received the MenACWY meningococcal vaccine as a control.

CDR3 sequence: CASSLGQSYNEQFF. Here the CDR3 DNA reads TGTGCCAGCAGCCTAGGACAGTCCTACAATGAGCAGTTCTTC. The chain recombines TRBV7-8 with TRBJ2-1, with D possibly being TRBD1 (6 bases). V dropped 5 bases and J dropped 1 base, with 9 bases sitting between them. In germline, CDR1 is SGHVS, CDR2 FQNEAQ. The CDR3 contains 14 residues.